The clone carrying this T cell receptor (beta chain) was counted between two and nine times. The target antigen is unknown. This sample is drawn from a study of T cell repertoires in cytomegalovirus infection. The germline CDR1 and CDR2 sequences are KGHDR and SFDVKD. The CDR3 is 11 amino acids. V was cut by 8 bases and J by 8 bases, with 11 bases left in between. One entry per CDR3 protein results from TCRdb running MiXCR on the reads. The sample consists of approximately 400,000 distinct CDR3 sequences, roughly 30% of them appearing once. Study conclusions and caveats: HLA-C-restricted CMV clonotypes gave the most frequent clonotype in two of eight donors.

The source is a human donor in good health (CMV status not recorded). Some clones in this sample may be carry-over from other donors' samples. The sequenced sample consisted of PBMCs. The genes are TRBV24-1 and TRBJ1-1; D might be TRBD1 (5 bases). The CDR3 loop is CATTRGSEAFF. DNA of the CDR3: TGTGCCACCACAAGGGGTTCCGAAGCTTTCTTT.